The clone carrying this T cell receptor beta chain was detected only a few times. The antigen is not known. Every TCR cDNA molecule bore its own unique molecular identifier. One entry per CDR3 protein results from TCRdb running MiXCR on the 5' RACE reads. Of tens of thousands of distinct CDR3 sequences in the sample, under 7.5% were seen once. The CDR3 is made up of 18 amino acids. V shed 4 bases, J shed 1 base, and the junction held 11 bases outside the gene matches. Germline V CDR1 and CDR2: MNHEY, SVGAGI. Described time point: sample taken at primary tumor resection. Whole RNA, isolated from tumor, nontumor lung or frozen PBMC, was sequenced without prior sorting. The donor group consisted of under 90 patients who had untreated, early-stage non-small cell lung cancer. This entry is derived from a study of spatial heterogeneity in lung cancer. Study background: Consistently, beta-chain sequences turned up in larger numbers than alpha-chain sequences did. Points from the study as a whole: Compared with follow-up, resection was when ubiquitous expanded tumor TCRs appeared in blood more.

The specimen was PBMCs, collected at surgery. This TCR derives from a female donor with early-stage non-small cell lung cancer. This chain joins TRBV6-5 and TRBJ2-3; 10 nucleotides agree with TRBD2. The CDR3 DNA reads as TGTGCCAGCAGTTTCAGCGGGGGGGCACTCCCGGGCACAGATACGCAGTATTTT. Protein sequence: CASSFSGGALPGTDTQYF.